The 25 T cell receptor beta chains below were found in one sample sequenced in a study of PD-L1 blockade in urothelial cancer. Profiled with immunoSEQ multiplex PCR; TCRdb holds only in-frame clones, not every one. The sample lists approximately 52,000 clones; about 80% were seen once. Specimen: PBMCs, collected around atezolizumab (anti-PD-L1) treatment. These receptors all come from a man between 65 and 85 years old with urothelial cancer.

The rearrangement links TRBV7-9 to TRBJ2-7, with 10 bases aligning to TRBD2. The germline V gene has CDR1 SEHNR and CDR2 FQNEAQ (reference sequence). The CDR3 sequence is 15 residues long. V lost 5 bases, J lost 2 bases, and 6 bases stayed unmatched. For the CDR3, the DNA is TGTGCCAGCAGCCCTCCTAGCGGGAGAGCCTACGAGCAGTACTTC. It yields the protein CASSPPSGRAYEQYF.

This rearrangement joins TRBV19 to TRBJ2-1; no firm D call. Germline V gene data show CDR1 as LNHDA and CDR2 as SQIVND (reference sequence). Trimming removed 3 bases from V and 10 bases from J, with 7 bases in between. CDR3 length equals 11 residues. The CDR3 is CASSMAREQFF. The CDR3 bases are TGTGCCAGTAGTATGGCTAGGGAGCAGTTCTTC.

This clone was seen more than once but under ten times. V gene TRBV5-1 combines with J gene TRBJ1-4; possibly TRBD1 for D (6 bases). CDR1 SGHRS and CDR2 YFSETQ come from the germline V gene. The CDR3 contains 16 residues. V dropped 4 bases and J dropped 4 bases, with 17 bases sitting between them. CDR3 region: CASSPTTGGLNEKLFF. The CDR3, as DNA: TGCGCCAGCAGCCCGACGACAGGAGGCCTTAATGAAAAACTGTTTTTT.

The chain employs TRBV7-9 and TRBJ1-2, with D possibly matching TRBD1 (5 bases). The CDR3 loop spans 13 amino acids. V gave up 5 bases and J gave up 8 bases, with 15 bases separating them. The V gene's germline CDR1 is SEHNR and CDR2 FQNEAQ (reference sequence). The CDR3 DNA reads as TGTGCCAGCAGCCAAACGGGAGGGGACGGCTACACCTTC. Translated, it gives CASSQTGGDGYTF. Together with reference TRBV7-9 and TRBJ1-2, the CDR3 gives the full variable domain: DTGVSQNPRHKITKRGQNVTFRCDPISEHNRLYWYRQTLGQGPEFLTYFQNEAQLEKSRLLSDRFSAERPKGSFSTLEIQRTEQGDSAMYLCASSQTGGDGYTFGSGTRLTVV.

This clone has more than one count but fewer than ten. The chain links TRBV19 to TRBJ2-5, with D possibly matching TRBD2 (6 bases). Trimming stripped 0 bases from V and 5 bases from J, with 16 bases between. Germline V CDR1 and CDR2: LNHDA, SQIVND (reference sequence). The length of the CDR3 is 16 residues. Here the CDR3 DNA reads TGTGCCAGTAGTATAGATCTAATGGGAGGCGGGGAGACCCAGTACTTC. Its protein product is CASSIDLMGGGETQYF.

The chain recombines TRBV30 with TRBJ1-5, with D perhaps TRBD1 (5 bases). V lost 3 bases to trimming and J lost 3 bases, with 15 bases between them. This CDR3 region has 15 residues. From germline, CDR1 is GTSNPN and CDR2 SVGIG (reference sequence). Here the CDR3 DNA reads TGTGCCTGGAGCCTCCGTCAGGGTACCAATCAGCCCCAGCATTTT. Its translation: CAWSLRQGTNQPQHF.

The chain joins TRBV6-1 to TRBJ2-7; D is possibly TRBD1 (5 bases). Between the trimmed V and J ends, which lost 2 bases and 9 bases, there was a span of 11 bases. This CDR3 has 12 residues. CDR1 and CDR2 (germline): MNHNS, SASEGT. The CDR3 coding sequence is TGTGCCAGCAGTGAACTAGGACAAAGGCAGTACTTC. Its translation is CASSELGQRQYF.

V and J are TRBV7-2 and TRBJ1-2; weak D call: TRBD1 (5 bases). V lost 3 bases, J lost 9 bases, and 20 bases lay in between. CDR3 length equals 15 residues. CDR1 is SGHTA and CDR2 is FQGNSA in the germline V gene. CDR3 region: CASSLSTATPGSYTF. In nucleotides, the CDR3 is TGTGCCAGCAGCTTGTCGACAGCTACTCCCGGCAGCTACACCTTC.

In its sample, this clone was seen a few times. This chain uses TRBV4-3 with TRBJ2-1; D is ambiguous. CDR1 and CDR2 (germline): LGHNA, YSLEER. With 4 bases removed from V and 7 bases from J, the gap between germline ends came to 11 bases. The CDR3 has 13 amino acids. CDR3 in amino acids: CASSPGRGNEQFF. As DNA, the CDR3 is TGCGCCAGCAGCCCAGGCCGTGGGAATGAGCAGTTCTTC.

The CDR3 region is CASDDPGGTDTQYF. The CDR3 DNA follows: TGTGCCAGTGACGACCCGGGGGGCACAGATACGCAGTATTTT. The V and J genes are TRBV2 and TRBJ2-3; D is perhaps TRBD2 (6 bases). CDR3 length: 14 residues. Germline assignment: CDR1 SNHLY and CDR2 FYNNEI. Deletions cut 9 bases from V and 1 base from J, with 14 bases between.

This clone was picked up a small number of times. This chain links TRBV27 with TRBJ2-7; 8 positions agree with TRBD1. The V segment lost 4 bases and the J segment 7 bases; nucleotides outside the gene matches: 6. Germline CDR1 and CDR2: MNHEY and SMNVEV (reference sequence). The CDR3 runs to 13 residues. The CDR3 is CASSWQGAREQYF. In nucleotides, the CDR3 is TGTGCCAGCAGTTGGCAGGGGGCTAGGGAGCAGTACTTC.

The J gene is TRBJ2-3, the V gene TRBV7-3; 8 bases are shared with TRBD1. The CDR3 totals 15 residues. V shed 6 bases and J 5 bases; nucleotides not matched to a gene: 10. Germline lookup yields CDR1 SGHTA and CDR2 FQGTGA. The CDR3 here is CASSLQGVVRDTQYF. As DNA, the CDR3 is TGTGCCAGCAGTTTACAGGGGGTAGTTAGAGATACGCAGTATTTT.

This chain connects TRBV15 to TRBJ2-1; D ambiguous. Trimming stripped 0 bases from V and 10 bases from J, with 10 bases between. This CDR3 has 13 amino acids. Germline V gene lookup returns CDR1 LNHNV and CDR2 YYDKDF (reference sequence). The CDR3 spells CATSRERVGEQFF. The DNA of the CDR3 is TGTGCCACCAGCAGAGAACGGGTCGGAGAGCAGTTCTTC.

The chain recombines TRBV6-5 with TRBJ2-7; 9 nucleotides match TRBD1. This CDR3 has 15 residues. J lost 7 bases, V lost 2 bases, and 9 bases had no gene match. The V gene's germline CDR1 is MNHEY and CDR2 SVGAGI. The CDR3 region is CASSYSGTGTWEQYF. DNA of the CDR3: TGTGCCAGCAGTTACAGTGGGACAGGGACTTGGGAGCAGTACTTC.

The V gene is TRBV15, the J gene TRBJ1-1; no clear D. Germline CDR1 and CDR2: LNHNV and YYDKDF (reference sequence). The CDR3 has 13 residues. V was clipped by 0 bases and J by 4 bases, with 6 bases between them. The CDR3 DNA is TGTGCCACCAGCAGAGAGGGGAGCACTGAAGCTTTCTTT. This codes for CATSREGSTEAFF.

The CDR3 DNA is TGCGCCAGCAGCTTGGACCCGGGGGTGGATGGCTACACCTTC. Its protein is CASSLDPGVDGYTF. This rearrangement joins TRBV5-1 to TRBJ1-2; possibly TRBD1 for D (5 bases). Per the germline V gene, CDR1 is SGHRS and CDR2 is YFSETQ. V lost 0 bases to trimming and J lost 6 bases, with 12 bases between them. The CDR3 contains 14 residues. Looking up the rest from reference TRBV5-1 and TRBJ1-2 gives the full variable domain: KAGVTQTPRYLIKTRGQQVTLSCSPISGHRSVSWYQQTPGQGLQFLFEYFSETQRNKGNFPGRFSGRQFSNSRSEMNVSTLELGDSALYLCASSLDPGVDGYTFGSGTRLTVV.

The rearrangement links TRBV27 to TRBJ1-2; no definite D call. The CDR3 has 13 residues. Trimming removed 5 bases from V and 8 bases from J, with 15 bases in between. Germline V gene lookup returns CDR1 MNHEY and CDR2 SMNVEV (reference sequence). The CDR3 region has the DNA TGTGCCAGCAGTGCCCCGGCGGGGTGGGGCTACACCTTC. It encodes CASSAPAGWGYTF.

The rearrangement uses TRBV4-1 and TRBJ2-7; TRBD2 aligns across 7 bases. Looked up from germline, CDR1 is MGHRA and CDR2 is YSYEKL. The CDR3 contains 14 residues. V dropped 0 bases and J dropped 3; count of bases not matched to a gene: 2. CDR3 region: CASSQEGRVYEQYF. The DNA for the CDR3 is TGCGCCAGCAGCCAAGAAGGGAGGGTCTACGAGCAGTACTTC.

This clone was counted once. V and J are TRBV2 and TRBJ1-4; D possibly corresponds to TRBD1 (6 bases). This CDR3 region has 14 residues. The V gene's germline CDR1 is SNHLY and CDR2 FYNNEI. Trimming cost V 4 bases and J 7 bases, with 13 bases left between them. Here the CDR3 DNA reads TGTGCCAGCAGTGTACGGACAGCTTCTGAAAAACTGTTTTTT. Residues: CASSVRTASEKLFF. Variable domain in full (rest from reference TRBV2 and TRBJ1-4): EPEVTQTPSHQVTQMGQEVILRCVPISNHLYFYWYRQILGQKVEFLVSFYNNEISEKSEIFDDQFSVERPDGSNFTLKIRSTKLEDSAMYFCASSVRTASEKLFFGSGTQLSVL.

This clone was seen once. The genes are TRBV5-1 and TRBJ2-3, with 12 bases aligning to TRBD2. Trimming took 4 bases from V and 4 from J; bases not matched to a gene: 7. The CDR3 has 16 amino acids. CDR1 and CDR2 from the germline V gene are SGHRS and YFSETQ. The CDR3 spells CASSPRTSGESDTQYF. DNA for the CDR3: TGCGCCAGCAGCCCCAGGACTAGCGGGGAGTCAGATACGCAGTATTTT.

This clone was recorded only once. The DNA of the CDR3 is TGCAGTGCTGGAAGATCTAGCCAGGAATTCTTC. Its translation is CSAGRSSQEFF. This chain links TRBV20-1 with TRBJ2-1, with a tentative D call TRBD2 (5 bases). CDR3 length equals 11 residues. Germline CDR1 DFQATT, CDR2 SNEGSKA (reference sequence). V was pared by 5 bases and J by 16 bases, with 18 bases between.

This chain joins TRBV9 and TRBJ2-2; perhaps TRBD1 as D (6 bases). Trimming pared 3 bases from V and 5 bases from J, leaving 14 bases between. CDR1 and CDR2 (germline): SGDLS, YYNGEE. This CDR3 has 15 residues. In DNA form, the CDR3 reads TGTGCCAGCAGCGCCCAAGGGGGAACGACCGGGGAGCTGTTTTTT. Translating gives CASSAQGGTTGELFF.

The J gene is TRBJ2-3, the V gene TRBV7-2; perhaps TRBD1 as D (5 bases). The germline V and J ends were trimmed by 3 bases and 3 bases, with 7 bases remaining between them. The CDR3 sequence is 13 residues long. From germline, CDR1 is SGHTA and CDR2 FQGNSA. The CDR3 protein is CASSLGRTDTQYF. In DNA, the CDR3 is TGTGCCAGCAGCTTGGGGCGGACAGATACGCAGTATTTT.

This chain's CDR3 is CASSLGLSNEQFF. The CDR3 DNA reads as TGTGCCAGCAGCTTAGGTCTTAGCAATGAGCAGTTCTTC. J is TRBJ2-1 and V is TRBV11-1; D unclear. With 1 base removed from V and 6 bases from J, the gap between germline ends came to 7 bases. The V gene's germline CDR1 is SGHAT and CDR2 FQDESV (reference sequence). The CDR3 loop spans 13 amino acids.

CDR3 sequence: CASSVSAGQGVSDTQYF. In DNA, the CDR3 is TGTGCCAGCAGCGTTTCAGCGGGACAGGGAGTTTCAGATACGCAGTATTTT. The V gene is TRBV9, the J gene TRBJ2-3, with TRBD1 matching 9 bases. The CDR3 consists of 17 residues. Germline V gene sequence: CDR1 SGDLS, CDR2 YYNGEE. Unmatched junction bases numbered 11, after V lost 2 bases and J lost 4 bases.